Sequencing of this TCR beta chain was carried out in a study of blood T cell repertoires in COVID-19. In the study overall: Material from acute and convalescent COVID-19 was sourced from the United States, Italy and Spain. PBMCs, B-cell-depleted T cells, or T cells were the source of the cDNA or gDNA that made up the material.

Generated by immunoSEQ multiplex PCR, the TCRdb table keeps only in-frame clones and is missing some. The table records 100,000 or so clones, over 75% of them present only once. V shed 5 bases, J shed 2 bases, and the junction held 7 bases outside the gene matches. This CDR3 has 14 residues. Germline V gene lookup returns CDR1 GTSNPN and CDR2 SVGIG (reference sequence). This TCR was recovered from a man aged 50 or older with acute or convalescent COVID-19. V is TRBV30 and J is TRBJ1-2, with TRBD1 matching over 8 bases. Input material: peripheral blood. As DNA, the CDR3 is TGTGCCTGGCGGACAGGGAGGGAAAACTATGGCTACACCTTC. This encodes CAWRTGRENYGYTF.